Below, one TCR beta chain is given with its context. Its binding antigen is unknown. No clone much larger than this one lies a single base away; base qualities are absent. This sample is part of a study of T-cell memory formation after mild COVID-19 (dated by TCRdb to about 2021). As for the study more broadly: TCR sequence clusters from the two donors were found to be largely donor specific. T-cell clones expanding and contracting after mild COVID-19 in two donors were tracked by longitudinal TCRalpha and TCRbeta repertoire sequencing. Two young, previously healthy adult volunteers made up the cohort, one male and one female. What the authors observed across the whole study: Contracting CD4+ clones were found mainly in CM and EM memory subsets, while CD8+ clones were enriched in EMRA. SARS-CoV-2 specificity of the second-wave clones peaking on day 37 was not confirmed. Only a couple of mild cases were covered by the study, and larger cohorts that include severe cases with pre-infection samples were considered necessary. Clones contracting from day 15 to 85 had balanced CD4/CD8 phenotypes, while a second wave expanding from day 15 to 37 was biased towards CD4+. Some responding clones were found in pre-infection memory, which suggests that pre-existing cross-reactive memory T cells took part in the SARS-CoV-2 response.

Sequencer: Illumina NovaSeq 6000. cDNA libraries for TCRalpha and TCRbeta were prepared by 5'RACE using constant-segment primers, with sample barcodes and unique molecular identifiers added. RNA was extracted from every sample with Trizol reagent. The libraries were amplified in two PCR steps, and the second step added a second sample barcode and Illumina TruSeq adapters. The libraries were sequenced on an Illumina NovaSeq using 2 x 150 bp paired-end reads. In the source study's methods: Reads were demultiplexed and collapsed into UMI-guided consensus sequences with migec v1.2.7. Using mixcr v2.1.11, UMI consensuses were aligned to TRA and TRB V and J templates and then assembled into clonotypes. Expanded or contracted clonotypes were those called significant by both edgeR and NoisET, with noise models trained on biological replicates. For edgeR calls, the cutoffs were a false discovery rate-adjusted p below 0.01 and a log2 fold-change threshold of 1. As an exploratory analysis of dynamics, PCA with hierarchical clustering was applied to max-normalized trajectories of the 1000 most abundant clonotypes. The CD4 or CD8 phenotype of responding clones was assigned using the separately sequenced CD4+ and CD8+ repertoires. The raw public data were reprocessed by TCRdb itself: fastp quality trimming at Q25, MiXCR clonotype calling, in-frame beta chains only. Rows merge per CDR3 protein into single entries with the most common DNA and genes. These V and J calls rely on TCRdb rather than the paper's analysis. The sample contains fewer than 600,000 distinct CDR3 sequences, about 22% of them found a single time. Approximately 8.4% of the sample is taken by the ten largest.

Ficoll-Paque density gradient centrifugation was used to isolate PBMCs. From a lookup of the germline V gene, CDR1 and CDR2 are SGHRS and YFSETQ. The CDR3 runs 16 residues from the cysteine to the phenylalanine. Just CDR3 DNA is preserved here, 48 bases in frame from base 1. V loses 4 bases, J loses 2 bases, and the germline ends lie 17 bases apart. The sequence was collected from an adult woman who had mild COVID-19 (a few samples of this study predate the infection). The sample titles of this study are shuffled in the database, so cell type and time point are left out; the donor was told from shared clones. This chain is built from TRBV5-1 and TRBJ2-3; the D gene is not confidently resolved. Sequenced input: PBMCs or a T cell subset sorted from them (not recorded which). The CDR3 reads as follows: CASSLSGWADTDTQYF. The nucleotides read TGCGCCAGCAGCCTTAGTGGCTGGGCCGACACAGATACGCAGTATTTT.